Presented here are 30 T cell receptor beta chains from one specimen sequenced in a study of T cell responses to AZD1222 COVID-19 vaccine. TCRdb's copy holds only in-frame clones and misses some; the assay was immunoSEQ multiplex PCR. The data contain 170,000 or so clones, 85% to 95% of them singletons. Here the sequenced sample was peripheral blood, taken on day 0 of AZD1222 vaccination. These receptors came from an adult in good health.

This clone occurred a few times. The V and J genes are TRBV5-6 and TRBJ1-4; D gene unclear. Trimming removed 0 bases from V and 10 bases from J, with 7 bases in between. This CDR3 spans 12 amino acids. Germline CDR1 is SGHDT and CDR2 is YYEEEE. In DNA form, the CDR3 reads TGTGCCAGCAGCTTGGTAGAGGGAAAACTGTTTTTT. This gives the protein CASSLVEGKLFF.

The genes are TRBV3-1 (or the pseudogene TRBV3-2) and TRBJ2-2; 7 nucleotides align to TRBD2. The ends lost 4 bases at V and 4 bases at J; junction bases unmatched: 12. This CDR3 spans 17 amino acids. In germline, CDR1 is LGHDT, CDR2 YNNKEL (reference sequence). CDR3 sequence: CASSLLAWGGPTGELFF. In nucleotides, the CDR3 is TGTGCCAGCAGCCTCCTGGCGTGGGGGGGACCCACCGGGGAGCTGTTTTTT.

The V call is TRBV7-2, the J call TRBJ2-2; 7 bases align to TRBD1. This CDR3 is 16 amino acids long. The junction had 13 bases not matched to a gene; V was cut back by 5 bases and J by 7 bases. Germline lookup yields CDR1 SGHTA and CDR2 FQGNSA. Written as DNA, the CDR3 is TGTGCCAGCAGCCTCAGGACAGGCGTGGTGAGCGGGGAGCTGTTTTTT. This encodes CASSLRTGVVSGELFF.

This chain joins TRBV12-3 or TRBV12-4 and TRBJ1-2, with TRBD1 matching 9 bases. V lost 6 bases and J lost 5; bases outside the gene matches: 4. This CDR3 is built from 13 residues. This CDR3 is CASRYDRGYGYTF. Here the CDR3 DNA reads TGTGCCAGCAGGTACGACAGGGGGTATGGCTACACCTTC.

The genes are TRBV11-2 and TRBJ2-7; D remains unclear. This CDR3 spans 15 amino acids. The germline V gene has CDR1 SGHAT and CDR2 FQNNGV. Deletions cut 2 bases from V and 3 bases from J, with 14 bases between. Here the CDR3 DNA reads TGTGCCAGCAGCTTAAGTACAATAGGAATCTACGAGCAGTACTTC. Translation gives CASSLSTIGIYEQYF. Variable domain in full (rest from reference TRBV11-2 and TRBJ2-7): EAGVAQSPRYKIIEKRQSVAFWCNPISGHATLYWYQQILGQGPKLLIQFQNNGVVDDSQLPKDRFSAERLKGVDSTLKIQPAKLEDSAVYLCASSLSTIGIYEQYFGPGTRLTVT.

The CDR3 loop reads CASSLSQGGGELFF. The CDR3 DNA sequence: TGTGCCAGCAGTTTATCGCAGGGGGGCGGGGAGCTGTTTTTT. The rearrangement uses TRBV27 and TRBJ2-2, with D perhaps TRBD1 (7 bases). V was pared by 0 bases and J by 7 bases, with 9 bases between. Germline CDR1 MNHEY, CDR2 SMNVEV (reference sequence). The CDR3 length is 14 residues.

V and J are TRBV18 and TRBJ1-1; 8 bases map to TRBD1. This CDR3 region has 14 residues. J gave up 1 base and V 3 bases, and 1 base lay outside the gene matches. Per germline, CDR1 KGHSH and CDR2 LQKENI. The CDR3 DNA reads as TGTGCCAGCTCACCCGGGACAGGGAACACTGAAGCTTTCTTT. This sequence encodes CASSPGTGNTEAFF.

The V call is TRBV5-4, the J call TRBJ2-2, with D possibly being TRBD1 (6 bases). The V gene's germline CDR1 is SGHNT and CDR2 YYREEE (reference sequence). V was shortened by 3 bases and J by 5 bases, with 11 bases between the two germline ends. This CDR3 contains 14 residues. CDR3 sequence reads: CASSYRTGTGELFF. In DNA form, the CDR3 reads TGTGCCAGCAGCTACCGAACAGGGACCGGGGAGCTGTTTTTT.

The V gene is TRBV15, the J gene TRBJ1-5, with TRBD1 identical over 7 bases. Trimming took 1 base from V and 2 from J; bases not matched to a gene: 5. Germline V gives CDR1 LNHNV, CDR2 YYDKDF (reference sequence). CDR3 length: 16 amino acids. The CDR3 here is CATSRVQGIGNQPQHF. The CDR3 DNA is TGTGCCACCAGCAGAGTACAGGGGATAGGCAATCAGCCCCAGCATTTT.

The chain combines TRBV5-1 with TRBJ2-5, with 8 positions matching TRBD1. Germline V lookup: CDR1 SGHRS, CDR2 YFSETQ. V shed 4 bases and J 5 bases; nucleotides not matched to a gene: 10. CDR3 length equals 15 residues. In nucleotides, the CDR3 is TGCGCCAGCAGCGATGGAGGACAGGGAGGTGAGACCCAGTACTTC. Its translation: CASSDGGQGGETQYF.

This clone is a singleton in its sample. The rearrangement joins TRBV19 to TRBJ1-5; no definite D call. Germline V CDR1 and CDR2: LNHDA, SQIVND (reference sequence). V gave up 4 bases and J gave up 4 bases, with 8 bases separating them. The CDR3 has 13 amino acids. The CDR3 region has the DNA TGTGCCAGTAGTACTGTCCAAAATCAGCCCCAGCATTTT. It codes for CASSTVQNQPQHF.

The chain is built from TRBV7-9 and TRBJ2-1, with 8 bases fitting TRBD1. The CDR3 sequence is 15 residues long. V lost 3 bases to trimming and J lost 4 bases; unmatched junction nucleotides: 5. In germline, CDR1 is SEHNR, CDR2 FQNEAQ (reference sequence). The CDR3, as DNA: TGTGCCAGCAGCTTCCCCGGACAGGGATACAATGAGCAGTTCTTC. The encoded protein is CASSFPGQGYNEQFF. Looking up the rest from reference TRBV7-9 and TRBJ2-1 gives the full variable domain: DTGVSQNPRHKITKRGQNVTFRCDPISEHNRLYWYRQTLGQGPEFLTYFQNEAQLEKSRLLSDRFSAERPKGSFSTLEIQRTEQGDSAMYLCASSFPGQGYNEQFFGPGTRLTVL.

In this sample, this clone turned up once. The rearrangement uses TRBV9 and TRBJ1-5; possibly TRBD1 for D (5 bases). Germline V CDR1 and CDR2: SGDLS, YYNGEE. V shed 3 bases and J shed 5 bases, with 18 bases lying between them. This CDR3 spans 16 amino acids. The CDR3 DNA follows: TGTGCCAGCAGCGCCCGAATGCGGCAGGGTGATCAGCCCCAGCATTTT. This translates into CASSARMRQGDQPQHF.

The CDR3: CAISLAGEETQYF. DNA of the CDR3: TGTGCCATCAGCCTAGCGGGGGAAGAGACCCAGTACTTC. The J gene is TRBJ2-5, the V gene TRBV10-3; 10 bases agree with TRBD2. There are 13 residues in the CDR3. Germline V gene sequence: CDR1 ENHRY, CDR2 SYGVKD. V dropped 6 bases and J dropped 3; count of bases not matched to a gene: 1.

CDR3 bases: TGTGCCAGCAGTGAATTTCCGGTCGGCCAGGGGGTGGAAGAGCAGTTCTTC. Amino acid sequence: CASSEFPVGQGVEEQFF. The chain links TRBV25-1 to TRBJ2-1, with TRBD1 matching 7 bases. V dropped 1 base and J dropped 10; count of bases not matched to a gene: 16. CDR3 length: 17 residues. Germline V gene sequence: CDR1 MGHDK, CDR2 SYGVNS.

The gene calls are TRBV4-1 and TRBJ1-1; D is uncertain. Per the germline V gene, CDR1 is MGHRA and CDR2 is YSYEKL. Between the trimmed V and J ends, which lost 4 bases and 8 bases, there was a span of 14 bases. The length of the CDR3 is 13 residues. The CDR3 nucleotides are TGCGCCAGCAGCCTGCCTGGTAACGGAGAAGCTTTCTTT. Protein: CASSLPGNGEAFF.

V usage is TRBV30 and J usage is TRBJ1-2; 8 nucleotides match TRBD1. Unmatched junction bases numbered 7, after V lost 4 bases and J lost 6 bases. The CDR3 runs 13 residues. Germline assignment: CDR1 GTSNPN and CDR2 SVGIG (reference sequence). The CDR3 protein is CAWNRDRTDGYTF. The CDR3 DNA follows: TGTGCCTGGAACCGGGACAGGACGGATGGCTACACCTTC. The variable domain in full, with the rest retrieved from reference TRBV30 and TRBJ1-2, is SQTIHQWPATLVQPVGSPLSLECTVEGTSNPNLYWYRQAAGRGLQLLFYSVGIGQISSEVPQNLSASRPQDRQFILSSKKLLLSDSGFYLCAWNRDRTDGYTFGSGTRLTVV.

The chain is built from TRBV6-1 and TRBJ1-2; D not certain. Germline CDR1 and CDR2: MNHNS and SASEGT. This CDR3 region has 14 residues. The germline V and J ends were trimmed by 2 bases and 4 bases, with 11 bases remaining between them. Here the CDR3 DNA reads TGTGCCAGCAGTGAATGGGGAGCAAGCTATGGCTACACCTTC. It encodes CASSEWGASYGYTF.

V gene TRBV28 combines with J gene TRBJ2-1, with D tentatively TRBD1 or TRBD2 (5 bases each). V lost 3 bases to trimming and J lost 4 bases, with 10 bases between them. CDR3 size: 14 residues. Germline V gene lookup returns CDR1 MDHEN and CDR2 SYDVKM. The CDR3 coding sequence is TGTGCCAGCAGTTTGGGAGACAGATACAATGAGCAGTTCTTC. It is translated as CASSLGDRYNEQFF.

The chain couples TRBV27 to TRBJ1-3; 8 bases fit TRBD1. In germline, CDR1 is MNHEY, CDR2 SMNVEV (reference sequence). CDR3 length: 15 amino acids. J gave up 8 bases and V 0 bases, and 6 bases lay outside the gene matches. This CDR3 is CASSLSGDRRDTIYF. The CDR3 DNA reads TGTGCCAGCAGTTTATCTGGGGACAGGAGAGACACCATATATTTT.

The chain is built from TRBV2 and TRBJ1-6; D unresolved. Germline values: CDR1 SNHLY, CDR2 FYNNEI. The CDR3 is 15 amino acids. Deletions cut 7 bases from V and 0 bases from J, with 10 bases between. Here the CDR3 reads CASKPESSYNSPLHF. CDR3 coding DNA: TGTGCCAGCAAACCAGAGAGCTCCTATAATTCACCCCTCCACTTT.

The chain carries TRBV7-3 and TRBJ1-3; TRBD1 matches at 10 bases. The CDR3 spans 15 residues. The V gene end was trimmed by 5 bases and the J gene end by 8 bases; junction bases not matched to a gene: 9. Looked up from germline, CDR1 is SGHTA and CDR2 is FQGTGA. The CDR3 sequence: CASSPGDRGADTIYF. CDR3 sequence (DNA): TGTGCCAGCAGCCCCGGGGACAGGGGAGCCGACACCATATATTTT. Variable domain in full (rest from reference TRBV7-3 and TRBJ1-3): GAGVSQTPSNKVTEKGKYVELRCDPISGHTALYWYRQSLGQGPEFLIYFQGTGAADDSGLPNDRFFAVRPEGSVSTLKIQRTERGDSAVYLCASSPGDRGADTIYFGEGSWLTVV.

The CDR3 coding sequence is TGTGCCAGCAGCCAAAGGGCAACGAACACCGGGGAGCTGTTTTTT. As protein: CASSQRATNTGELFF. The chain carries TRBV11-2 and TRBJ2-2, with no clear D. Germline CDR1 and CDR2: SGHAT and FQNNGV. Trimming cost V 5 bases and J 0 bases, with 10 bases left between them. The CDR3 spans 15 residues.

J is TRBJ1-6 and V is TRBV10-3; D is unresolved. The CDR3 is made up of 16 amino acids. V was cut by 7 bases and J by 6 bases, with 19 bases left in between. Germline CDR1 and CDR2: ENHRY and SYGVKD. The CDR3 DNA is TGTGCCATCACGGAGCAACCCCCGACCTCTAATTCACCCCTCCACTTT. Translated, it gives CAITEQPPTSNSPLHF.

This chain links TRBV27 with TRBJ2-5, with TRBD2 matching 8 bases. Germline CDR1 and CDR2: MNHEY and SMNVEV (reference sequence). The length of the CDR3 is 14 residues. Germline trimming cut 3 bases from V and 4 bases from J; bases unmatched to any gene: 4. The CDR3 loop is CASSFGGAAETQYF. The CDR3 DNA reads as TGTGCCAGCAGTTTCGGGGGGGCAGCAGAGACCCAGTACTTC.

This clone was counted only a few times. The CDR3 loop is CASSRGGLQGFSGNTIYF. The CDR3 nucleotides read TGTGCCAGTAGTAGAGGGGGTTTACAGGGTTTCTCTGGAAACACCATATATTTT. The J gene is TRBJ1-3, the V gene TRBV19, with D perhaps matching TRBD1 (6 bases). V was pared by 4 bases and J by 0 bases, with 19 bases between. Per the germline V gene, CDR1 is LNHDA and CDR2 is SQIVND (reference sequence). The CDR3 is 18 residues long. The full variable domain, its missing parts supplied by reference TRBV19 and TRBJ1-3, is DGGITQSPKYLFRKEGQNVTLSCEQNLNHDAMYWYRQDPGQGLRLIYYSQIVNDFQKGDIAEGYSVSREKKESFPLTVTSAQKNPTAFYLCASSRGGLQGFSGNTIYFGEGSWLTVV.

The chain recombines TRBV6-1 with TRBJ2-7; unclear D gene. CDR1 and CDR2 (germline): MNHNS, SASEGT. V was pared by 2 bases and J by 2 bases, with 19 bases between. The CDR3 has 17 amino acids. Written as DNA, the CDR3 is TGTGCCAGCAGTGAATTGGGGTCGGGCAGAATTACCTACGAGCAGTACTTC. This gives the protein CASSELGSGRITYEQYF.

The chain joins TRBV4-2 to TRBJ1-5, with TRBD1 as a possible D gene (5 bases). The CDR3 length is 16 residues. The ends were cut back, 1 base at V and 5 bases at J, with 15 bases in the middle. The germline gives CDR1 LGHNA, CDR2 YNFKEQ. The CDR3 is CASSQGEGLQDQPQHF. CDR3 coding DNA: TGTGCCAGCAGCCAAGGGGAGGGACTCCAGGATCAGCCCCAGCATTTT.

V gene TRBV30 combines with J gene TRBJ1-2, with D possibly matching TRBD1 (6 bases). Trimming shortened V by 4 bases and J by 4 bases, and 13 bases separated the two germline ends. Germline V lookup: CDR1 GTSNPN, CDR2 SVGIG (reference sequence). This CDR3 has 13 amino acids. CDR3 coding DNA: TGTGCCTGGATCAGGGGAGGCGGCTATGGCTACACCTTC. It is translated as CAWIRGGGYGYTF.

The DNA of the CDR3 is TGTGCCAGCAGCCAAATTCCGGGGTTGAACACTGAAGCTTTCTTT. This translates into CASSQIPGLNTEAFF. V and J are TRBV3-1 (or the pseudogene TRBV3-2) and TRBJ1-1; D is uncertain. CDR1 and CDR2 (germline): LGHDT, YNNKEL (reference sequence). V gave up 2 bases and J gave up 0 bases, with 10 bases separating them. CDR3 size: 15 residues.